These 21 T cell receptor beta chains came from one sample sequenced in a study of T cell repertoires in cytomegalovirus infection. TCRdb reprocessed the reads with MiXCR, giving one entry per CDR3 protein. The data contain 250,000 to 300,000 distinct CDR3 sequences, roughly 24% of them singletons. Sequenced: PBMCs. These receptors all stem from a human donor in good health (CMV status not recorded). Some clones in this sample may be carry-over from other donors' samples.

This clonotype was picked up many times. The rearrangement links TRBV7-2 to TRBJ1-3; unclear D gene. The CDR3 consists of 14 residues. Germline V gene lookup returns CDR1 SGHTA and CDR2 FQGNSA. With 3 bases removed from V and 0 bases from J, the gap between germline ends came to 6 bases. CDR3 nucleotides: TGTGCCAGCAGCTTCACTAGCTCTGGAAACACCATATATTTT. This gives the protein CASSFTSSGNTIYF.

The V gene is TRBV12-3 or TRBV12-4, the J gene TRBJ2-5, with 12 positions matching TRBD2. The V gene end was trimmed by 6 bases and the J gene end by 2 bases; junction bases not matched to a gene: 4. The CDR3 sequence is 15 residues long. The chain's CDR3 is CASSLAGGLQETQYF. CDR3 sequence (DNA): TGTGCCAGCAGCCTAGCGGGAGGGTTACAAGAGACCCAGTACTTC.

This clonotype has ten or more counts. The CDR3 protein is CASSPSTDPKETQYF. Written as DNA, the CDR3 is TGTGCCAGCAGCCCCTCGACTGACCCAAAAGAGACCCAGTACTTC. The chain recombines TRBV7-8 with TRBJ2-5; the D is unclear. The V and J ends lost 5 bases and 3 bases respectively, with 16 bases between them. CDR1 and CDR2 (germline): SGHVS, FQNEAQ. CDR3 size: 15 residues.

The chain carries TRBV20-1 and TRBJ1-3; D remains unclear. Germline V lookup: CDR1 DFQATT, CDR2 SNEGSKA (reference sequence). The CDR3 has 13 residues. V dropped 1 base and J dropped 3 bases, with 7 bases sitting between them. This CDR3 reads CSARVTVGNTIYF. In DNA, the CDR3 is TGCAGTGCTAGAGTAACAGTTGGAAACACCATATATTTT.

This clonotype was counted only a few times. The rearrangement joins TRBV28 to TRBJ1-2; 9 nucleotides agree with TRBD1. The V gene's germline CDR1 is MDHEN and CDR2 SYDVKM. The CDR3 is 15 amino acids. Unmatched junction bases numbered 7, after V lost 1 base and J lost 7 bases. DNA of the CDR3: TGTGCCAGCAGTTTATTGGGGGGGACAGGGTCTGGCTACACCTTC. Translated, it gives CASSLLGGTGSGYTF.

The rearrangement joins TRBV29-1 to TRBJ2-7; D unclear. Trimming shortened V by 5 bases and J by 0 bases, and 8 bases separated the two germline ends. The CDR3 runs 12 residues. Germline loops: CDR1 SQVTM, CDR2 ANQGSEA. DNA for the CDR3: TGCAGCGTTTCCATGAGCTCCTACGAGCAGTACTTC. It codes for CSVSMSSYEQYF.

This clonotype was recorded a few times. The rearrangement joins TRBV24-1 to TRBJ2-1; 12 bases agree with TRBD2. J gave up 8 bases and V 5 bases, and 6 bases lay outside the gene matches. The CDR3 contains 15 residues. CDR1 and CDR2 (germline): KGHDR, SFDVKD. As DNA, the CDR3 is TGTGCCACCAGTGCCCTAGCGGGGGGGAGCTATGAGCAGTTCTTC. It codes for CATSALAGGSYEQFF.

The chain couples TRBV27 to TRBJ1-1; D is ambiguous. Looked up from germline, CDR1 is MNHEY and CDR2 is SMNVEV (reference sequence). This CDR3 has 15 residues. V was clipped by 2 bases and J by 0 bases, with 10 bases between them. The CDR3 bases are TGTGCCAGCAGTTTACGGGATCCGGTGAACACTGAAGCTTTCTTT. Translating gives CASSLRDPVNTEAFF.

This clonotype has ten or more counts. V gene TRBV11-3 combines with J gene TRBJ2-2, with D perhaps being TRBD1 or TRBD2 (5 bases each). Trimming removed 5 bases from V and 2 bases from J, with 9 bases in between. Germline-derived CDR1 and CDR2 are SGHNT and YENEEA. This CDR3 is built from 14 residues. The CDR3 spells CASSRDPNTGELFF. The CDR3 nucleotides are TGTGCCAGCAGCCGGGACCCAAACACCGGGGAGCTGTTTTTT.

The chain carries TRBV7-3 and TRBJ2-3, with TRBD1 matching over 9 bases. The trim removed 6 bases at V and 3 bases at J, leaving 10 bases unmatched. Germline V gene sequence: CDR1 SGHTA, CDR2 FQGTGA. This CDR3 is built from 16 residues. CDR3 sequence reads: CASSNTGTGTTDTQYF. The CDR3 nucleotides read TGTGCCAGCAGTAATACCGGGACAGGGACGACAGATACGCAGTATTTT.

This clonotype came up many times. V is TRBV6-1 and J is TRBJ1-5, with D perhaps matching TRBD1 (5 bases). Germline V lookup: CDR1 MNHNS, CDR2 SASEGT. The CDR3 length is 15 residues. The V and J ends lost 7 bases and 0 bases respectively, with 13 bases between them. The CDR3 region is CASKPGQYSNQPQHF. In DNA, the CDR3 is TGTGCCAGCAAACCGGGGCAGTATAGCAATCAGCCCCAGCATTTT.

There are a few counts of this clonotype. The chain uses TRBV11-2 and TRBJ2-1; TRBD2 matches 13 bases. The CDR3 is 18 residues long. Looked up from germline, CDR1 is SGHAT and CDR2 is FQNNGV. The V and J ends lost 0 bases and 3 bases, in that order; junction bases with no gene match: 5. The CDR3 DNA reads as TGTGCCAGCAGCTTAGACCTTACTAGCGGGAGGGTCTACAATGAGCAGTTCTTC. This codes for CASSLDLTSGRVYNEQFF.

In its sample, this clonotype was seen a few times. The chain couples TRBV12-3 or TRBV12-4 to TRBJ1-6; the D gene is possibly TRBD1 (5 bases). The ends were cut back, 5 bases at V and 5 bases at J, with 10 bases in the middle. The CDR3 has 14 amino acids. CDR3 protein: CASSPRGNNSPLHF. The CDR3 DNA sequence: TGTGCCAGCAGTCCCCGGGGCAATAATTCACCCCTCCACTTT.

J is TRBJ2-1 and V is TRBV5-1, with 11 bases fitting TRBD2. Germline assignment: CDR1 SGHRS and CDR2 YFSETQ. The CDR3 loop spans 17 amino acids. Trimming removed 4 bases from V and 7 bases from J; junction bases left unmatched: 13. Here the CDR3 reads CASSTHSGTSGRNEQFF. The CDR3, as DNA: TGCGCCAGCAGCACCCATTCCGGGACTAGCGGTAGGAATGAGCAGTTCTTC.

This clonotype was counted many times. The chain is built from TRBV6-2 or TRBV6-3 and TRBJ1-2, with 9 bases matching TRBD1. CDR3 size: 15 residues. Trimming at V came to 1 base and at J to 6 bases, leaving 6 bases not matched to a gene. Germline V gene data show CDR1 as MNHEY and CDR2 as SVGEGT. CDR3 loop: CASSYWDREEDGYTF. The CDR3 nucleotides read TGTGCCAGCAGTTACTGGGACAGGGAAGAGGATGGCTACACCTTC.

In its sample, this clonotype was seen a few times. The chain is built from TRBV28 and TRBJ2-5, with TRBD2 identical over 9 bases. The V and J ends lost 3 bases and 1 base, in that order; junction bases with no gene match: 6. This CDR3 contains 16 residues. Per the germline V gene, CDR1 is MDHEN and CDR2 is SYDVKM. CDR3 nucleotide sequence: TGTGCCAGCAGTTTCCTGGGCGGGGGGGCCCAAGAGACCCAGTACTTC. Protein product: CASSFLGGGAQETQYF. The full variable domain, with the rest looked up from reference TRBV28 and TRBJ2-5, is DVKVTQSSRYLVKRTGEKVFLECVQDMDHENMFWYRQDPGLGLRLIYFSYDVKMKEKGDIPEGYSVSREKKERFSLILESASTNQTSMYLCASSFLGGGAQETQYFGPGTRLLVL.

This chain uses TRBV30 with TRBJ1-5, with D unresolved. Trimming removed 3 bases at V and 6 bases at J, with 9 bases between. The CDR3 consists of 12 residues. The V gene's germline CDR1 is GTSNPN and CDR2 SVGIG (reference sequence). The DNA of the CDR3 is TGTGCCTGGAGGGTAGGAGGTCAGCCCCAGCATTTT. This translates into CAWRVGGQPQHF.

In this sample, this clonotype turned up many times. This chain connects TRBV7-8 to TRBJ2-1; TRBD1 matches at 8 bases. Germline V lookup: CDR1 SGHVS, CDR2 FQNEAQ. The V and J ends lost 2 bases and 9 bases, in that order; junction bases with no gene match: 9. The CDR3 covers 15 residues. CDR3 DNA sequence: TGTGCCAGCAGCTTAATGGGGCAGGGGGCCGGTGAGCAGTTCTTC. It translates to CASSLMGQGAGEQFF.

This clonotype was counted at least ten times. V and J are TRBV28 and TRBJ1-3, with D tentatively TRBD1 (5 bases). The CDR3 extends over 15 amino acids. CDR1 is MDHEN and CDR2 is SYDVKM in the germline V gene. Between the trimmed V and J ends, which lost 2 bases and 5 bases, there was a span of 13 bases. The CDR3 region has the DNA TGTGCCAGCAGTTTAGGAGGGGAAGGTAGAAACACCATATATTTT. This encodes CASSLGGEGRNTIYF.

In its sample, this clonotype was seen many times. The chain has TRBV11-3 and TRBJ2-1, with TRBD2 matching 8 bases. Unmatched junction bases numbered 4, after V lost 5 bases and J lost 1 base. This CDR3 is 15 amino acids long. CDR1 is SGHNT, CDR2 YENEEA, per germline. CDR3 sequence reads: CASSQAGESYNEQFF. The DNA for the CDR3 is TGTGCCAGCAGCCAAGCGGGAGAGTCCTACAATGAGCAGTTCTTC.

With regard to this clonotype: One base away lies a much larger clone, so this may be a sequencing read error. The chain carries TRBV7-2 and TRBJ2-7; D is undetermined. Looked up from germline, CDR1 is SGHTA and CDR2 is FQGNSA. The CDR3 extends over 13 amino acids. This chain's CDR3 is CASSFQSTYVQYF. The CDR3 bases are TGTGCCAGCAGCTTCCAGTCAACCTACGTGCAGTACTTC.